The clone carrying this T cell receptor beta chain was observed a handful of times. This specimen belongs to a study of T cells in Graves' hyperthyroidism and ophthalmopathy. The V gene end was trimmed by 2 bases and the J gene end by 3 bases; junction bases not matched to a gene: 8. CDR3 size: 17 residues. Germline-derived CDR1 and CDR2 are MNHEY and SVGEGT. If no ophthalmopathy progression occurred within 18 months, Graves' hyperthyroidism was stable. Newly diagnosed hyperthyroidism patients aged 18 to 65 years had disease lasting under 2 months. What was amplified from RNA transcripts were TCR beta CDR3 regions. A set of HTBI primers served as the primers for a first-round RT-PCR of the TCR CDR3. TCRdb reprocessed the multiplex PCR reads with MiXCR, giving one entry per CDR3 protein. The sample lists 550,000 to 650,000 distinct CDR3 sequences; roughly 15% were seen once.

This clonotype originated in a woman between 35 and 50 years old with Graves' hyperthyroidism. The sample taken for sequencing was blood. J is TRBJ2-3 and V is TRBV6-2 or TRBV6-3, with TRBD2 identical over 10 bases. CDR3 loop: CASSYGSSGSRTDTQYF. CDR3 coding DNA: TGTGCCAGCAGTTACGGGTCTAGCGGGAGCAGGACAGATACGCAGTATTTT.